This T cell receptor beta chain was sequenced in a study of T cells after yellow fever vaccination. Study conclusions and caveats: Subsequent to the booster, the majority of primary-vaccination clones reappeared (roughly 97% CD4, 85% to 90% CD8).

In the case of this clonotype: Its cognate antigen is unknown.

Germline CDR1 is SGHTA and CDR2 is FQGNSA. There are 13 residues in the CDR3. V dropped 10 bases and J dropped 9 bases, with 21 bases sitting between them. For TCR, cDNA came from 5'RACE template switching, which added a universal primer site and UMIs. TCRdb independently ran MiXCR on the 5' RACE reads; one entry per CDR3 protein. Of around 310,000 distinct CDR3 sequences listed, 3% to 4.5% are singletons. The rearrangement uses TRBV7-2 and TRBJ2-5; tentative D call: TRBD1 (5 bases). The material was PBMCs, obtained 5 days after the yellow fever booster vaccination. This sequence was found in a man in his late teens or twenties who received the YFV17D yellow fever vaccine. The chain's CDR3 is CAILAAGPGAQYF. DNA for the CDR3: TGTGCCATCCTGGCAGCAGGGCCCGGAGCCCAGTACTTC.